The 24 T cell receptor beta chains listed next were all sequenced from one sample in a study of blood T cells in healthy people across ages. PCR was performed a second time for 7 to 11 cycles using a sample-barcoded 5' primer and a J-beta primer mix. Each CDR3 protein gets one entry after TCRdb re-called the 5' RACE reads with MiXCR. The table shows about 1.5 million distinct CDR3 sequences, with 35% to 45% occurring only once. Sequenced input: blood. These receptors all come from a woman between 18 and 29 years old in good health.

The gene calls are TRBV6-4 and TRBJ2-3, with D perhaps TRBD2 (6 bases). The germline V gene encodes CDR1 MRHNA and CDR2 SNTAGT. Trimming removed 2 bases at V and 5 bases at J, with 14 bases between. The length of the CDR3 is 15 residues. The CDR3 is CASSDAAGEVDTQYF. The CDR3 DNA sequence: TGTGCCAGCAGTGACGCTGCTGGGGAGGTAGATACGCAGTATTTT.

This clonotype was seen a handful of times. V and J are TRBV13 and TRBJ1-5, with a weak D call TRBD1 (6 bases). The CDR3 has 13 amino acids. Trimming cost V 4 bases and J 6 bases, with 10 bases left between them. The germline CDR1 and CDR2 sequences are PRHDT and FYEKMQ (reference sequence). CDR3 sequence: CASSSGATQPQHF. CDR3 bases: TGTGCCAGCAGCTCGGGGGCCACTCAGCCCCAGCATTTT.

J is TRBJ2-6 and V is TRBV7-9; the D gene is possibly TRBD2 (6 bases). The CDR3 spans 16 residues. Trimming left V 5 bases short and J 0 bases short, with 11 bases between. Germline values: CDR1 SEHNR, CDR2 FQNEAQ (reference sequence). The CDR3 sequence is CASSIGGNSGANVLTF. Here the CDR3 DNA reads TGTGCCAGCAGCATCGGAGGGAACTCTGGGGCCAACGTCCTGACTTTC.

This clonotype was recorded a few times. V usage is TRBV10-3 and J usage is TRBJ2-7, with TRBD1 as a possible D gene (6 bases). The germline V and J ends were trimmed by 2 bases and 5 bases, with 16 bases remaining between them. Germline V gives CDR1 ENHRY, CDR2 SYGVKD. CDR3 size: 15 residues. CDR3 in amino acids: CAISEVDRNLNEQYF. The CDR3, as DNA: TGTGCCATCAGTGAGGTCGACAGGAACCTGAACGAGCAGTACTTC.

This sequence joins TRBV28 and TRBJ2-1, with TRBD2 as a possible D gene (6 bases). The V and J ends lost 4 bases and 0 bases respectively, with 16 bases between them. This CDR3 has 17 residues. The germline V gene has CDR1 MDHEN and CDR2 SYDVKM. The CDR3 sequence: CASSSPPSVSSYNEQFF. CDR3 DNA sequence: TGTGCCAGCAGTTCCCCCCCTAGCGTAAGCTCCTACAATGAGCAGTTCTTC.

The rearrangement links TRBV28 to TRBJ2-7; D is uncertain. Between the trimmed V and J ends, which lost 6 bases and 3 bases, there was a span of 12 bases. Germline CDR1 reads MDHEN; CDR2 reads SYDVKM. There are 13 residues in the CDR3. In nucleotides, the CDR3 is TGTGCCAGCAGGAGAACCCGCTTCTACGAGCAGTACTTC. Translating gives CASRRTRFYEQYF.

This chain connects TRBV29-1 to TRBJ2-5; TRBD2 aligns across 15 bases. The last part of the DNA fits TRBJ2-7 better; the J call may be wrong. The germline CDR1 and CDR2 sequences are SQVTM and ANQGSEA. The CDR3 spans 17 residues. The DNA of the CDR3 is TGCAGCGTTGCCCTACCAAGGACTAGCGGGAGGGCCTACGAGCAGTACTTC. Its protein is CSVALPRTSGRAYEQYF.

The sample holds one count of this clonotype. V usage is TRBV6-6 and J usage is TRBJ2-5; 10 bases align to TRBD1. The CDR3 totals 16 residues. From germline, CDR1 is MNHNY and CDR2 SVGAGI (reference sequence). The trim removed 5 bases at V and 11 bases at J, leaving 17 bases unmatched. The CDR3 nucleotides are TGTGCCAGCAGTAGACTCCGGGACAGGGGATCCCATGAGCAGTACTTC. Translation: CASSRLRDRGSHEQYF.

This clonotype came up a few times. The CDR3 DNA reads as TGTGCCAGCACCCGCGGCAGTGGCCAAGAGACCCAGTACTTC. This encodes CASTRGSGQETQYF. J is TRBJ2-5 and V is TRBV2, with no clear D. The V end was cut by 7 bases, the J end by 1 base, with 13 bases between. The germline V gene encodes CDR1 SNHLY and CDR2 FYNNEI. The CDR3 sequence is 14 residues long.

The chain is built from TRBV28 and TRBJ1-1; D is unresolved. V lost 6 bases and J 1 base, leaving 12 bases between the germline ends. CDR3 length equals 14 residues. Germline CDR1 and CDR2: MDHEN and SYDVKM. The CDR3 spells CASSLNIRNTEAFF. The CDR3 nucleotides read TGTGCCAGCAGCCTAAACATCAGGAACACTGAAGCTTTCTTT.

This chain joins TRBV12-3 or TRBV12-4 and TRBJ2-6; the D call may be TRBD1 or TRBD2 (5 bases each). Trimming took off 3 bases at V and 6 bases at J, with 9 bases between the two ends. This CDR3 is built from 14 residues. This CDR3 reads CASSLSGTANVLTF. CDR3 DNA: TGTGCCAGCAGTTTGTCAGGGACGGCCAACGTCCTGACTTTC.

The J gene is TRBJ2-1, the V gene TRBV29-1; TRBD1 might be the D (6 bases). Deletions cut 5 bases from V and 0 bases from J, with 8 bases between. CDR1 and CDR2 from the germline V gene are SQVTM and ANQGSEA. The CDR3 runs 13 residues. This CDR3 reads CSVSGDSYNEQFF. CDR3 in DNA: TGCAGCGTTTCAGGGGACTCCTACAATGAGCAGTTCTTC.

For this clonotype: The junction shows a germline mismatch at one end, possibly a read error. The V call is TRBV12-3 or TRBV12-4, the J call TRBJ2-5; D may be TRBD2 (5 bases). This CDR3 spans 14 amino acids. The CDR3 spells CTSSLGGGKETQYF. CDR3 in DNA: TGTACCAGCAGTTTAGGAGGCGGCAAAGAGACCCAGTACTTC.

Worth noting for this clonotype: The junction differs from germline at one of its ends, possibly a read error. V and J are TRBV7-7 and TRBJ1-5; D is unclear. From germline, CDR1 is SSHAT and CDR2 FNYEAQ (reference sequence). The CDR3 runs 14 residues. The CDR3 DNA sequence: TGTGCTAGCAGCCACCGGGCCTTCAATCAGCCCCAGCATTTT. Its translation: CASSHRAFNQPQHF.

This chain links TRBV20-1 with TRBJ1-1; D unclear. Germline CDR1 reads DFQATT; CDR2 reads SNEGSKA (reference sequence). The CDR3 length is 13 residues. Deletions cut 3 bases from V and 1 base from J, with 9 bases between. The chain's CDR3 is CSARFSGNTEAFF. CDR3 coding DNA: TGCAGTGCTAGGTTTTCCGGGAACACTGAAGCTTTCTTT.

This clonotype was counted between two and nine times. The J gene is TRBJ2-3, the V gene TRBV5-1, with 12 bases fitting TRBD2. Germline V gene lookup returns CDR1 SGHRS and CDR2 YFSETQ. This CDR3 comprises 16 residues. Trimming removed 0 bases from V and 5 bases from J; junction bases left unmatched: 4. The CDR3 nucleotides are TGCGCCAGCAGCTTGGGACTAGCGGGAGTCGAAGATACGCAGTATTTT. This sequence encodes CASSLGLAGVEDTQYF. Based on the CDR3 plus reference TRBV5-1 and TRBJ2-3, the full variable domain is KAGVTQTPRYLIKTRGQQVTLSCSPISGHRSVSWYQQTPGQGLQFLFEYFSETQRNKGNFPGRFSGRQFSNSRSEMNVSTLELGDSALYLCASSLGLAGVEDTQYFGPGTRLTVL.

This clonotype has a count of ten or more. The chain carries TRBV7-2 and TRBJ2-1; no firm D call. V was shortened by 6 bases and J by 8 bases, with 8 bases between the two germline ends. The CDR3 runs 11 residues. Germline CDR1 is SGHTA and CDR2 is FQGNSA. Here the CDR3 DNA reads TGTGCCAGCAGTTTAAGTGATGAGCAGTTCTTC. Translating gives CASSLSDEQFF.

In its sample, this clonotype was seen a few times. The V and J genes are TRBV2 and TRBJ2-3; 7 bases match TRBD1. Germline CDR1 reads SNHLY; CDR2 reads FYNNEI. V lost 6 bases, J lost 4 bases, and 4 bases stayed unmatched. The CDR3 contains 13 residues. CDR3 amino acids: CASRPGGADTQYF. DNA of the CDR3: TGTGCCAGCAGGCCAGGGGGTGCAGATACGCAGTATTTT.

This chain links TRBV2 with TRBJ1-5; TRBD1 is a possible D gene (5 bases). This CDR3 has 15 amino acids. In germline, CDR1 is SNHLY, CDR2 FYNNEI. Trimming took off 1 base at V and 6 bases at J, with 13 bases between the two ends. The CDR3 bases are TGTGCCAGCAGTGAAGGGCAGGGCTCGGTTCAGCCCCAGCATTTT. Protein: CASSEGQGSVQPQHF.

CDR3 sequence (DNA): TGTGCCATCGGTGTCCCACTGCAAGAGACCCAGTACTTC. Translated: CAIGVPLQETQYF. The V gene is TRBV10-3, the J gene TRBJ2-5; no reliable D call. The V gene's germline CDR1 is ENHRY and CDR2 SYGVKD. The germline V and J ends were trimmed by 8 bases and 2 bases, with 12 bases remaining between them. The CDR3 sequence is 13 residues long.

The genes are TRBV21-1 and TRBJ2-3; the D segment call TRBD1 is taken from the table without a DNA check. TRBV21-1 is deemed a pseudogene. The CDR3 totals 17 residues. The chain's CDR3 is CASSAHRERVETDTQYF. CDR3 nucleotides: TGTGCCAGCAGCGCGCACCGGGAGCGGGTAGAAACAGATACGCAGTATTTT.

The genes are TRBV20-1 and TRBJ1-2, with D uncertain. CDR1 is DFQATT, CDR2 SNEGSKA, per germline (reference sequence). Trimming stripped 5 bases from V and 2 bases from J, with 15 bases between. The CDR3 is 14 amino acids. The CDR3 DNA follows: TGCAGTGCTGGAGTGGGAAGCCACAACTATGGCTACACCTTC. This encodes CSAGVGSHNYGYTF.

This clonotype was seen a few times. This chain joins TRBV19 and TRBJ2-3; 8 nucleotides agree with TRBD2. The germline CDR1 and CDR2 sequences are LNHDA and SQIVND (reference sequence). This CDR3 has 13 residues. Trimming cost V 3 bases and J 4 bases; bases outside gene matches: 0. The CDR3, as DNA: TGTGCCAGTAGTATGGGACTAGCAGATACGCAGTATTTT. Protein: CASSMGLADTQYF.

The rearrangement uses TRBV20-1 and TRBJ2-1, with TRBD2 matching 11 bases. Trimming removed 6 bases from V and 3 bases from J; junction bases left unmatched: 7. Germline values: CDR1 DFQATT, CDR2 SNEGSKA (reference sequence). The CDR3 is 15 residues long. The DNA of the CDR3 is TGCAGTGCGAGGACTAGCGGGTTGCTCTACAATGAGCAGTTCTTC. This translates into CSARTSGLLYNEQFF.